The 23 T cell receptor beta chains below all came from one sample that was sequenced in a study of blood T cell repertoires in COVID-19. Assay used: immunoSEQ multiplex PCR; TCRdb lists only in-frame clones, some missing. The sample carries about 88,000 clones, roughly 90% recorded once. The specimen was peripheral blood. The receptors derive from a man aged 55 to 70 with acute or convalescent COVID-19.

V gene TRBV3-1 (or the pseudogene TRBV3-2) combines with J gene TRBJ2-1; 7 bases align to TRBD2. Germline trimming cut 7 bases from V and 5 bases from J; bases unmatched to any gene: 20. The germline CDR1 and CDR2 sequences are LGHDT and YNNKEL (reference sequence). The CDR3 contains 18 residues. This chain's CDR3 is CASKGAGATLWGDNEQFF. The CDR3 region has the DNA TGTGCCAGCAAAGGTGCGGGAGCGACCTTGTGGGGAGACAATGAGCAGTTCTTC.

The chain is built from TRBV2 and TRBJ1-2; 11 nucleotides line up with TRBD1. Trimming removed 0 bases from V and 3 bases from J; junction bases left unmatched: 6. The CDR3 runs to 17 residues. Germline CDR1 and CDR2: SNHLY and FYNNEI. DNA for the CDR3: TGTGCCAGCAGTGAAGCGGGGACAGGGGGGTATTACTATGGCTACACCTTC. Protein: CASSEAGTGGYYYGYTF.

This chain connects TRBV7-2 to TRBJ2-1, with 7 bases that match TRBD2. Germline CDR1 and CDR2: SGHTA and FQGNSA. Trimming cost V 5 bases and J 0 bases; bases outside gene matches: 13. This CDR3 is 18 amino acids long. In DNA, the CDR3 is TGTGCCAGCAGCGCCAGCAGCGGGACGCTAAGCTCCTACAATGAGCAGTTCTTC. This gives the protein CASSASSGTLSSYNEQFF. Combining the CDR3 with reference TRBV7-2 and TRBJ2-1 gives the whole variable domain GAGVSQSPSNKVTEKGKDVELRCDPISGHTALYWYRQSLGQGLEFLIYFQGNSAPDKSGLPSDRFSAERTGGSVSTLTIQRTQQEDSAVYLCASSASSGTLSSYNEQFFGPGTRLTVL.

V usage is TRBV19 and J usage is TRBJ1-5; 7 bases fit TRBD1. The CDR3 totals 17 residues. Germline V CDR1 and CDR2: LNHDA, SQIVND (reference sequence). V was clipped by 3 bases and J by 0 bases; unmatched bases: 8. CDR3 bases: TGTGCCAGTAGTATCACAGGGGCAGGGTATAGCAATCAGCCCCAGCATTTT. Translation: CASSITGAGYSNQPQHF.

This chain joins TRBV6-5 and TRBJ1-5; possibly TRBD1 for D (6 bases). Germline CDR1 and CDR2: MNHEY and SVGAGI. V was pared by 6 bases and J by 3 bases, with 15 bases between. The CDR3 totals 15 residues. CDR3 sequence: CASRGQRSDNQPQHF. The CDR3 DNA is TGTGCCAGCAGAGGACAGAGAAGTGACAATCAGCCCCAGCATTTT.

This rearrangement joins TRBV6-2 or TRBV6-3 to TRBJ2-5; 9 nucleotides match TRBD2. This CDR3 is built from 14 residues. In germline, CDR1 is MNHEY, CDR2 SVGEGT. J lost 4 bases, V lost 2 bases, and 2 bases had no gene match. CDR3 loop: CASSYRRGGETQYF. For the CDR3, the DNA is TGTGCCAGCAGTTACCGGCGGGGGGGAGAGACCCAGTACTTC.

V and J are TRBV2 and TRBJ1-5; D perhaps matches TRBD1 (5 bases). The germline CDR1 and CDR2 sequences are SNHLY and FYNNEI. V lost 4 bases and J 7 bases, leaving 11 bases between the germline ends. CDR3 length: 13 amino acids. This CDR3 reads CASSVRVEQPQHF. As DNA, the CDR3 is TGTGCCAGCAGTGTCAGGGTTGAGCAGCCCCAGCATTTT.

The gene calls are TRBV2 and TRBJ1-2, with 9 positions matching TRBD1. Unmatched junction bases numbered 8, after V lost 6 bases and J lost 6 bases. CDR3 length: 14 amino acids. Germline lookup yields CDR1 SNHLY and CDR2 FYNNEI. CDR3 nucleotides: TGTGCCAGCAGGGCCGGACAGGGGCAGGATGGCTACACCTTC. This encodes CASRAGQGQDGYTF.

There are a few counts of this clone. Other DNA sequences of this sample code for an identical CDR3. This chain joins TRBV19 and TRBJ2-7; tentative D call: TRBD1 (6 bases). Germline lookup yields CDR1 LNHDA and CDR2 SQIVND (reference sequence). Trimming took off 6 bases at V and 1 base at J, with 10 bases between the two ends. The CDR3 length is 13 residues. The CDR3 sequence is CASSLTGSYEQYF. Written as DNA, the CDR3 is TGTGCCAGTAGCCTAACAGGGTCCTACGAGCAGTACTTC.

The J gene is TRBJ1-5, the V gene TRBV29-1; no clear D gene. Germline CDR1 reads SQVTM; CDR2 reads ANQGSEA. V was pared by 0 bases and J by 10 bases, with 10 bases between. The CDR3 totals 12 residues. This chain's CDR3 is CSVEDKGGPQHF. CDR3 in DNA: TGCAGCGTTGAAGATAAGGGAGGACCCCAGCATTTT.

This clone appeared a single time. The V gene is TRBV6-2 or TRBV6-3, the J gene TRBJ2-1, with 12 bases identical to TRBD2. In germline, CDR1 is MNHEY, CDR2 SVGEGT. The trim removed 5 bases at V and 12 bases at J, leaving 8 bases unmatched. The CDR3 is made up of 14 amino acids. The CDR3 DNA reads TGTGCCAGCAGTGCTAGCGGGAGGGCCTTAGGGCAGTTCTTC. This codes for CASSASGRALGQFF.

CDR3 loop: CASGSQDRGAFF. CDR3 DNA: TGTGCTAGTGGTTCCCAGGACAGGGGAGCTTTCTTT. V usage is TRBV12-5 and J usage is TRBJ1-1; 9 bases are a match to TRBD1. V dropped 4 bases and J dropped 10; count of bases not matched to a gene: 4. The CDR3 is 12 residues long. Germline-derived CDR1 and CDR2 are LGHNT and FRNRAP.

This clone appeared a few times. This chain uses TRBV10-2 with TRBJ2-2, with 10 positions matching TRBD1. From germline, CDR1 is WSHSY and CDR2 SAAADI. The CDR3 length is 13 residues. Trimming removed 6 bases from V and 6 bases from J; junction bases left unmatched: 1. The CDR3 DNA follows: TGCGCCAGCAGAGGACAGGGGGCCGGGGAGCTGTTTTTT. Its protein is CASRGQGAGELFF.

V usage is TRBV5-6 and J usage is TRBJ2-5; 13 bases agree with TRBD2. The trim removed 4 bases at V and 0 bases at J, leaving 6 bases unmatched. Germline V gene data show CDR1 as SGHDT and CDR2 as YYEEEE. This CDR3 contains 17 residues. The CDR3 reads CASSAGLAGTYQETQYF. CDR3 sequence (DNA): TGTGCCAGCAGCGCGGGACTAGCGGGGACTTACCAAGAGACCCAGTACTTC.

The V gene is TRBV29-1, the J gene TRBJ2-1; tentative D call: TRBD1 (5 bases). The germline CDR1 and CDR2 sequences are SQVTM and ANQGSEA. Trimming removed 6 bases from V and 7 bases from J, with 10 bases in between. This CDR3 region has 11 residues. The CDR3 region is CSVPGLNEQFF. CDR3 DNA sequence: TGCAGCGTCCCAGGGCTAAATGAGCAGTTCTTC.

CDR3 in amino acids: CASSSATGQAYNEQFF. As DNA, the CDR3 is TGCGCCAGCAGCTCGGCCACGGGACAGGCATACAATGAGCAGTTCTTC. This chain connects TRBV5-1 to TRBJ2-1, with 8 bases lining up with TRBD1. The CDR3 totals 16 residues. CDR1 and CDR2 (germline): SGHRS, YFSETQ. Trimming took 3 bases from V and 4 from J; bases not matched to a gene: 9.

The chain combines TRBV28 with TRBJ1-5; no reliable D call. The CDR3 spans 12 residues. The ends were cut back, 7 bases at V and 0 bases at J, with 4 bases in the middle. The germline CDR1 and CDR2 sequences are MDHEN and SYDVKM. CDR3 in DNA: TGTGCCAGCACCAGTAGCAATCAGCCCCAGCATTTT. It is translated as CASTSSNQPQHF.

Regarding this clone: This specimen includes other DNA sequences encoding the same CDR3. The CDR3 spells CASSLGRNTEAFF. DNA for the CDR3: TGTGCCAGCAGCTTGGGGAGGAACACTGAAGCTTTCTTT. The V and J genes are TRBV7-9 and TRBJ1-1, with D uncertain. Germline assignment: CDR1 SEHNR and CDR2 FQNEAQ (reference sequence). The CDR3 runs to 13 residues. Trimming stripped 3 bases from V and 1 base from J, with 6 bases between.

The rearrangement joins TRBV28 to TRBJ1-5; possibly TRBD1 for D (6 bases). V lost 6 bases, J lost 1 base, and 19 bases lay in between. The CDR3 loop spans 17 amino acids. Germline-derived CDR1 and CDR2 are MDHEN and SYDVKM. The CDR3 DNA follows: TGTGCCAGCAGGTATGTCAGAACAGGGTTAAGCAATCAGCCCCAGCATTTT. It codes for CASRYVRTGLSNQPQHF.

The chain couples TRBV19 to TRBJ2-1; the D gene is possibly TRBD1 (5 bases). There are 16 residues in the CDR3. Between the trimmed V and J ends, which lost 5 bases and 4 bases, there was a span of 18 bases. Germline V gives CDR1 LNHDA, CDR2 SQIVND (reference sequence). CDR3 sequence reads: CASSPDRLDRYNEQFF. Written as DNA, the CDR3 is TGTGCCAGTAGTCCCGACCGACTCGACAGATACAATGAGCAGTTCTTC.

V and J are TRBV15 and TRBJ2-7, with D possibly matching TRBD2 (5 bases). The germline V gene encodes CDR1 LNHNV and CDR2 YYDKDF (reference sequence). The length of the CDR3 is 14 residues. The germline V and J ends were trimmed by 0 bases and 6 bases, with 12 bases remaining between them. For the CDR3, the DNA is TGTGCCACCAGCAGAGATCTCGACTACTTCGAGCAGTACTTC. Residues: CATSRDLDYFEQYF. Full variable domain (outside the CDR3, taken from reference TRBV15 and TRBJ2-7): DAMVIQNPRYQVTQFGKPVTLSCSQTLNHNVMYWYQQKSSQAPKLLFHYYDKDFNNEADTPDNFQSRRPNTSFCFLDIRSPGLGDTAMYLCATSRDLDYFEQYFGPGTRLTVT.

The chain is built from TRBV7-2 and TRBJ1-1; TRBD1 matches 8 bases. The CDR3 length is 14 residues. In germline, CDR1 is SGHTA, CDR2 FQGNSA. With V trimmed by 7 bases and J by 4 bases, 8 bases remained unmatched. This CDR3 reads CASTRTGSATEAFF. CDR3 sequence (DNA): TGTGCCAGCACCCGGACAGGGTCTGCCACTGAAGCTTTCTTT.

This clone appeared once. The chain recombines TRBV28 with TRBJ1-3; 7 bases line up with TRBD1. Germline V CDR1 and CDR2: MDHEN, SYDVKM. The ends lost 5 bases at V and 1 base at J; junction bases unmatched: 2. This CDR3 is 14 amino acids long. The CDR3 coding sequence is TGTGCCAGCAGTGACAGGGCATCTGGAAACACCATATATTTT. Its protein product is CASSDRASGNTIYF.